The 29 T cell receptor beta chains reported below all come from one sample, sequenced in a study of response to subunit inactivated influenza vaccine. MiXCR was run by TCRdb on the RT-PCR reads, yielding one entry per CDR3 protein. This sample has about 530,000 distinct CDR3 sequences, with 10% to 15% found just once. The sample here was PBMCs from blood, taken about 40 days after vaccination. Every receptor here comes from a man aged 45-60 years who received an inactivated influenza vaccine.

This clonotype was recorded only once. This chain uses TRBV4-3 with TRBJ2-3; D gene unclear. The CDR3 sequence is 14 residues long. V lost 4 bases, J lost 3 bases, and 11 bases lay in between. CDR1 is LGHNA and CDR2 is YSLEER in the germline V gene. CDR3 DNA sequence: TGCGCCAGCAGCCGAGTAATCTCGACAGATACGCAGTATTTT. Translated, it gives CASSRVISTDTQYF.

This clonotype was seen more than once but under ten times. V usage is TRBV6-1 and J usage is TRBJ1-1; D unresolved. CDR3 length: 12 amino acids. V was shortened by 0 bases and J by 7 bases, with 6 bases between the two germline ends. CDR1 and CDR2 from the germline V gene are MNHNS and SASEGT. DNA for the CDR3: TGTGCCAGCAGTGAAGCGGCGGGTGAAGCTTTCTTT. Its translation: CASSEAAGEAFF.

The chain has TRBV20-1 and TRBJ1-3; maybe TRBD1 (6 bases). The CDR3 runs 14 residues. Germline CDR1 DFQATT, CDR2 SNEGSKA (reference sequence). V was cut by 6 bases and J by 2 bases, with 14 bases left in between. The CDR3 spells CSAPIQGPGNTIYF. The DNA for the CDR3 is TGCAGTGCGCCTATACAGGGCCCTGGAAACACCATATATTTT.

This clonotype was observed a handful of times. V and J are TRBV12-3 or TRBV12-4 and TRBJ2-1, with D possibly TRBD1 on 6 matching bases. The CDR3 length is 14 residues. Between the trimmed V and J ends, which lost 2 bases and 4 bases, there was a span of 9 bases. As DNA, the CDR3 is TGTGCCAGCAGTTTACGAGGACAGTACAATGAGCAGTTCTTC. Encoded protein: CASSLRGQYNEQFF.

The V gene is TRBV7-2, the J gene TRBJ2-5; D possibly matches TRBD1 or TRBD2 (7 bases each). The CDR3 runs to 16 residues. Trimming took off 3 bases at V and 2 bases at J, with 16 bases between the two ends. Per the germline V gene, CDR1 is SGHTA and CDR2 is FQGNSA. The CDR3: CASSFRAGGLQETQYF. The DNA for the CDR3 is TGTGCCAGCAGCTTTCGGGCAGGGGGACTACAAGAGACCCAGTACTTC.

V gene TRBV6-2 or TRBV6-3 combines with J gene TRBJ2-7; 7 bases agree with TRBD1. V shed 5 bases, J shed 2 bases, and the junction held 3 bases outside the gene matches. Germline V CDR1 and CDR2: MNHEY, SVGEGT. The CDR3 spans 13 residues. CDR3 sequence: CASSDRAAYEQYF. The DNA for the CDR3 is TGTGCCAGCAGTGACAGGGCTGCCTACGAGCAGTACTTC.

This chain joins TRBV5-1 and TRBJ1-1, with 8 bases aligning to TRBD1. The germline V gene encodes CDR1 SGHRS and CDR2 YFSETQ. The CDR3 has 16 amino acids. After removal of 2 bases from V and 1 base from J, the junction contained 7 bases not matched to a gene. CDR3 DNA sequence: TGCGCCAGCAGCTTTGCGGCAGGGGGCACGAACACTGAAGCTTTCTTT. Encoded protein: CASSFAAGGTNTEAFF. The full variable domain, rest sourced from reference TRBV5-1 and TRBJ1-1, is KAGVTQTPRYLIKTRGQQVTLSCSPISGHRSVSWYQQTPGQGLQFLFEYFSETQRNKGNFPGRFSGRQFSNSRSEMNVSTLELGDSALYLCASSFAAGGTNTEAFFGQGTRLTVV.

Only a few counts were recorded for this clonotype. The gene calls are TRBV7-9 and TRBJ1-6; 7 nucleotides agree with TRBD1. The junction had 5 bases not matched to a gene; V was cut back by 5 bases and J by 7 bases. The CDR3 length is 14 residues. Germline loops: CDR1 SEHNR, CDR2 FQNEAQ (reference sequence). The CDR3 here is CASSNGQVNSPLHF. The CDR3 coding sequence is TGTGCCAGCAGCAACGGACAGGTCAATTCACCCCTCCACTTT.

This clonotype was seen a handful of times. Compared with germline, one end of the junction differs, possibly owing to a read error. V is TRBV20-1 and J is TRBJ2-4; the D gene is possibly TRBD1 (5 bases). The CDR3 has 13 residues. The germline V gene has CDR1 DFQATT and CDR2 SNEGSKA (reference sequence). The CDR3 DNA sequence: TGCAGTGCCAGAGACCCAGGGTCGGGCATTCAGTACTTC. It encodes CSARDPGSGIQYF.

The genes are TRBV5-1 and TRBJ2-2; TRBD2 matches 10 bases. Germline CDR1 and CDR2: SGHRS and YFSETQ. The CDR3 has 16 amino acids. With 2 bases clipped from V and 4 bases from J, the junction kept 5 bases outside the gene matches. CDR3 residues: CASSFLTSGATGELFF. The CDR3 DNA is TGCGCCAGCAGCTTCCTAACTAGCGGGGCCACCGGGGAGCTGTTTTTT.

This clonotype has a handful of counts. The CDR3: CASSTGQGFNEQFF. CDR3 DNA sequence: TGCGCCAGCAGCACGGGACAGGGGTTCAATGAGCAGTTCTTC. The chain joins TRBV5-1 to TRBJ2-1; TRBD1 matches 10 bases. Germline CDR1 and CDR2: SGHRS and YFSETQ. The CDR3 spans 14 residues. V lost 4 bases, J lost 6 bases, and 4 bases stayed unmatched.

This clonotype appeared a few times. The CDR3 DNA is TGCGCCAGCAGCTTGGCGGCACTGAACACTGAAGCTTTCTTT. This gives the protein CASSLAALNTEAFF. This chain uses TRBV5-1 with TRBJ1-1; D unclear. The germline gives CDR1 SGHRS, CDR2 YFSETQ. The V gene lost 0 bases and the J gene lost 0 bases, with 6 bases spanning the gap. The CDR3 contains 14 residues.

The chain employs TRBV12-3 or TRBV12-4 and TRBJ2-3, with TRBD2 matching over 7 bases. The CDR3 is made up of 14 amino acids. V was pared by 6 bases and J by 2 bases, with 5 bases of the junction left unmatched. CDR3 sequence: CASRGRDYTDTQYF. DNA for the CDR3: TGTGCCAGCAGAGGACGGGACTACACAGATACGCAGTATTTT.

The chain employs TRBV14 and TRBJ2-1, with a tentative D call TRBD2 (5 bases). Per the germline V gene, CDR1 is SGHDN and CDR2 is FVKESK. The CDR3 extends over 17 amino acids. V was trimmed by 1 base and J by 12 bases, leaving 25 bases between them. CDR3 DNA sequence: TGTGCCAGCAGCCAAGGGACTGGTTCGGGGTCCCTGAAGAGGCAGTTCTTC. Residues: CASSQGTGSGSLKRQFF.

This clonotype showed up just a few times. The V gene is TRBV6-1, the J gene TRBJ2-6; no reliable D call. Per germline, CDR1 MNHNS and CDR2 SASEGT. Trimming took off 3 bases at V and 0 bases at J, with 3 bases between the two ends. The CDR3 runs 14 residues. CDR3 amino acids: CASSDTSGANVLTF. DNA for the CDR3: TGTGCCAGCAGTGATACCTCTGGGGCCAACGTCCTGACTTTC.

At least ten counts were recorded for this clonotype. This chain uses TRBV12-3 or TRBV12-4 with TRBJ2-2, with 7 nucleotides matching TRBD2. V lost 6 bases to trimming and J lost 0 bases; unmatched junction nucleotides: 7. This CDR3 contains 16 residues. CDR3 nucleotide sequence: TGTGCCAGCAGCATTTTTAGCGGGTCGAACACCGGGGAGCTGTTTTTT. Its protein product is CASSIFSGSNTGELFF.

This clonotype was seen only a few times. The CDR3 protein is CASSHSGAYGYTF. The CDR3 DNA is TGCGCCAGCAGCCACTCAGGGGCCTATGGCTACACCTTC. The chain joins TRBV4-3 to TRBJ1-2; possible D gene TRBD1, 6 bases. V was trimmed by 3 bases and J by 4 bases, leaving 9 bases between them. Per the germline V gene, CDR1 is LGHNA and CDR2 is YSLEER. The CDR3 contains 13 residues.

The chain carries TRBV11-2 and TRBJ2-1; 8 bases map to TRBD2. The CDR3 contains 19 residues. After removal of 0 bases from V and 0 bases from J, the junction contained 10 bases not matched to a gene. CDR1 and CDR2 from the germline V gene are SGHAT and FQNNGV. The CDR3, as DNA: TGTGCCAGCAGCTTAGACGTTGCTAGCGGGTCACCCTCCTACAATGAGCAGTTCTTC. Its translation: CASSLDVASGSPSYNEQFF.

In this sample, this clonotype turned up a few times. The V gene is TRBV20-1, the J gene TRBJ2-1; tentative D call: TRBD1 (6 bases). Trimming cost V 0 bases and J 8 bases, with 14 bases left between them. Germline V gene data show CDR1 as DFQATT and CDR2 as SNEGSKA (reference sequence). The CDR3 loop spans 14 amino acids. The CDR3 DNA is TGCAGTGCTAGAGATCCCATTGGGGGCGATGAGCAGTTCTTC. Amino acids: CSARDPIGGDEQFF.

This clonotype was detected many times. The V call is TRBV12-3 or TRBV12-4, the J call TRBJ1-1, with D possibly being TRBD1 (5 bases). The V and J ends lost 5 bases and 7 bases respectively, with 17 bases between them. CDR3 size: 14 residues. The CDR3 coding sequence is TGTGCCAGCAGTCTGGACGGCCTGGGGGATGAAGCTTTCTTT. This encodes CASSLDGLGDEAFF.

The chain combines TRBV7-3 with TRBJ1-1, with no clear D. From germline, CDR1 is SGHTA and CDR2 FQGTGA. Trimming took 2 bases from V and 2 from J, leaving 6 bases between them. The CDR3 has 13 amino acids. The CDR3 DNA reads TGTGCCAGCAGCTTACACGGAAACACTGAAGCTTTCTTT. Protein product: CASSLHGNTEAFF.

V is TRBV2 and J is TRBJ1-2, with TRBD1 matching 12 bases. Trimming cost V 6 bases and J 0 bases; bases outside gene matches: 14. There are 19 residues in the CDR3. In germline, CDR1 is SNHLY, CDR2 FYNNEI. In DNA form, the CDR3 reads TGTGCCAGCAGGATAGACCGGGACAGGGGGCGACCCCCTAACTATGGCTACACCTTC. Translation: CASRIDRDRGRPPNYGYTF.

The rearrangement joins TRBV29-1 to TRBJ2-1; D is possibly TRBD2 (5 bases). V lost 6 bases and J 5 bases, leaving 11 bases between the germline ends. The CDR3 is 12 amino acids. CDR1 is SQVTM, CDR2 ANQGSEA, per germline. Written as DNA, the CDR3 is TGCAGCGTGGTGGACTTGAACAATGAGCAGTTCTTC. It yields the protein CSVVDLNNEQFF.

This clonotype showed up just a few times. J is TRBJ1-2 and V is TRBV4-2; D gene unclear. The V and J ends lost 4 bases and 5 bases respectively, with 11 bases between them. Germline CDR1 and CDR2: LGHNA and YNFKEQ. The CDR3 has 13 residues. CDR3 DNA sequence: TGTGCCAGCAGCCTGGGCAGGAAATATGGCTACACCTTC. Translating gives CASSLGRKYGYTF.

This clonotype came up a few times. V gene TRBV5-1 combines with J gene TRBJ2-3; 11 positions agree with TRBD2. Germline V lookup: CDR1 SGHRS, CDR2 YFSETQ. CDR3 length: 16 amino acids. With 1 base clipped from V and 2 bases from J, the junction kept 3 bases outside the gene matches. The chain's CDR3 is CASSLPGLADTDTQYF. In nucleotides, the CDR3 is TGCGCCAGCAGCTTGCCGGGACTAGCGGACACAGATACGCAGTATTTT.

This chain uses TRBV28 with TRBJ2-7; 9 bases agree with TRBD1. Germline values: CDR1 MDHEN, CDR2 SYDVKM. CDR3 length: 15 residues. V was clipped by 2 bases and J by 3 bases; unmatched bases: 5. CDR3 sequence: CASSLGGTGFYEQYF. CDR3 bases: TGTGCCAGCAGTTTAGGGGGGACAGGGTTCTACGAGCAGTACTTC.

This clonotype appeared a few times. This chain uses TRBV4-3 with TRBJ2-5; weak D call: TRBD2 (7 bases). Trimming removed 3 bases at V and 7 bases at J, with 18 bases between. Germline V lookup: CDR1 LGHNA, CDR2 YSLEER. This CDR3 is 15 amino acids long. CDR3 sequence: CASSQGGPPSGTQYF. The CDR3 nucleotides are TGCGCCAGCAGCCAGGGGGGGCCGCCGAGCGGGACCCAGTACTTC.

This clonotype was seen at least ten times. V usage is TRBV5-1 and J usage is TRBJ1-2; D is unclear. The CDR3 sequence is 13 residues long. With 3 bases removed from V and 8 bases from J, the gap between germline ends came to 14 bases. Germline values: CDR1 SGHRS, CDR2 YFSETQ. The CDR3 bases are TGCGCCAGCAGCTCCGGATCGTCTGGCGGCTACACCTTC. This encodes CASSSGSSGGYTF.

This clonotype was seen only a few times. The chain carries TRBV10-1 and TRBJ1-2, with TRBD1 matching 8 bases. This CDR3 is 13 amino acids long. The V and J ends lost 4 bases and 8 bases, in that order; junction bases with no gene match: 6. CDR1 and CDR2 (germline): WNHNN, SYGVQD (reference sequence). In DNA, the CDR3 is TGCGCCAGCAGTGCCACAGGGGGAAGAGGCTACACCTTC. Its translation is CASSATGGRGYTF.